This T cell receptor (beta chain) was profiled in a study of cytomegalovirus exposure and HLA in healthy donors. Remarks on this clone: Antigen specificity is unknown.

Germline values: CDR1 LNHDA, CDR2 SQIVND (reference sequence). Between the trimmed V and J ends, which lost 1 base and 7 bases, there was a span of 11 bases. The CDR3 is made up of 13 amino acids. PCR was performed using 60 Vbeta and 13 Jbeta primers. Some clones are missing from TCRdb's copy, which holds only in-frame ones; the method was immunoSEQ multiplex PCR. The repertoire holds 85,000 to 90,000 clones, with roughly 66% as singletons. The study, taken as a whole, reports: The CMV antigen specificity of a few CMV-associated chains was confirmed through in vitro analysis. Excluded were some V segments that proved indistinguishable, including TRBV6-2 and TRBV6-3. Fewer N-insertions than the roughly 670-donor mean were reportedly shown by an Asian-associated ancestry cluster in a later analysis. For most TCR beta V segments, an earlier analysis put the productive rate at about 87% or about 30% of the time.

Sequencing was performed on PBMCs. The V call is TRBV19, the J call TRBJ2-7; possibly TRBD1 for D (5 bases). The sequence derives from a man under 40 in good health and CMV-seronegative. The CDR3 loop reads CASSIVKGSEQYF. In DNA, the CDR3 is TGTGCCAGTAGTATAGTAAAGGGGTCTGAGCAGTACTTC.